The clone carrying this T cell receptor (beta chain) was seen a few times. This sample is drawn from a study of blood T cell repertoires in COVID-19. This CDR3 is built from 13 residues. V lost 1 base to trimming and J lost 6 bases, with 9 bases between them. Generated by immunoSEQ multiplex PCR, the TCRdb table keeps only in-frame clones and is missing some. The sample shows 30,000 to 35,000 clones, 85% of them seen only once. Material: peripheral blood. This clonotype was obtained from a human donor with acute or convalescent COVID-19. The donor label of this sample is uncertain. This chain links TRBV12-3 or TRBV12-4 with TRBJ1-1; D uncertain. The CDR3 coding sequence is TGTGCCAGCAGTTTAGGGGCCAGTGCTGAAGCTTTCTTT. It codes for CASSLGASAEAFF.